This TCR beta chain was sequenced in a study of T cells expressing NK-cell markers. From the 5' RACE reads, TCRdb lists one entry per CDR3 protein and no DNA. Its table lists about 440,000 distinct CDR3 sequences. The CDR3 totals 16 residues. Sequenced: blood T cells: a sorted CD56 or NKG2C T cell subset, CD4+ or CD8+ T cells, or bulk PBMC T cells (not recorded which). The receptor was derived from a woman between 18 and 70 years old in good health. The V gene is TRBV12-3 or TRBV12-4, the J gene TRBJ2-2; the D call from TCRdb, TRBD1, cannot be confirmed without DNA. Here the CDR3 reads CASSGQSPGVIGELFF.